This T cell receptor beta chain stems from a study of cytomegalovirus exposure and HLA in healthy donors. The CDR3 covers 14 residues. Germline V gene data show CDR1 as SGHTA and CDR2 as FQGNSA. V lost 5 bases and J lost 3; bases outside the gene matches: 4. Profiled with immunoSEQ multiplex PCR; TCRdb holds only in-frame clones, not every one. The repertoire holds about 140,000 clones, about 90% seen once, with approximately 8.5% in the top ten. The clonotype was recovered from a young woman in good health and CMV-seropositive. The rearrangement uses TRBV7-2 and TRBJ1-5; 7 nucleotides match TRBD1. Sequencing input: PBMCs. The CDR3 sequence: CASSPTGANQPQHF. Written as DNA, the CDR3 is TGTGCCAGCAGCCCTACAGGGGCCAATCAGCCCCAGCATTTT.